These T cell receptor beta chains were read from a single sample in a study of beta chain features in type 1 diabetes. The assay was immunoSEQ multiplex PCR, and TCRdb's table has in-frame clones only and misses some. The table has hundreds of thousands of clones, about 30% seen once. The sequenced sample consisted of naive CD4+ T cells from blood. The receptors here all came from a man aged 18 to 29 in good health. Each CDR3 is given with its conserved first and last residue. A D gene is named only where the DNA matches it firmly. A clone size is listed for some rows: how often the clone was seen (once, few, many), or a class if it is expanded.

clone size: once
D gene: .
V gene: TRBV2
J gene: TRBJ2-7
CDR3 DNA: TGTGCCAGCAGCGCAGGGGATCTCTACGAGCAGTACTTC
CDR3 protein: CASSAGDLYEQYF

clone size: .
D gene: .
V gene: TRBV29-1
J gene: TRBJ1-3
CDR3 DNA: TGCAGCGTTGGAGGGGATAAAGGAAACACCATATATTTT
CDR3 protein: CSVGGDKGNTIYF

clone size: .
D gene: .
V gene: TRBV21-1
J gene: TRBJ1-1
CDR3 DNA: TGTGCCAGCAGCAAAGGGCCCATCACTGAAGCTTTCTTT
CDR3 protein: CASSKGPITEAFF

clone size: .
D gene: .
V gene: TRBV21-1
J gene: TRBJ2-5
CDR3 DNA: TGTGCCAGCAGCAAAGCGCGGGACAGGTGTAGAGAGACCCAGTACTTC
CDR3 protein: CASSKARDRCRETQYF

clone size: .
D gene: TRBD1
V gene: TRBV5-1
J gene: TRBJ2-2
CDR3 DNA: TGCGCCAGCAGCCGGGACAGGGACACCGGGGAGCTGTTTTTT
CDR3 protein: CASSRDRDTGELFF

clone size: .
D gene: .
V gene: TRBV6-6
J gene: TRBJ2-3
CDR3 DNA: TGTGCCAGCACTTACCGGGACTTCACAGATACGCAGTATTTT
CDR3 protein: CASTYRDFTDTQYF

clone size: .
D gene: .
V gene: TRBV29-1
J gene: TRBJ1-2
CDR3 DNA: TGCAGCGTTGATCCCGACAGAAACTATGGCTACACCTTC
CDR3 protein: CSVDPDRNYGYTF

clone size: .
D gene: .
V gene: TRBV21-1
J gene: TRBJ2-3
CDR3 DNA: TGTGCCAGCAGCAAAGAAGGGACTAGCGGGGGCACAGATACGCAGTATTTT
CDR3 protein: CASSKEGTSGGTDTQYF

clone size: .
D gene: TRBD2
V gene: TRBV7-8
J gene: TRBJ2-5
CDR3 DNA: TGTGCCAGCAGCCCTACCCCTAGCGGGAGTCGGGGAGAGACCCAGTACTTC
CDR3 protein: CASSPTPSGSRGETQYF

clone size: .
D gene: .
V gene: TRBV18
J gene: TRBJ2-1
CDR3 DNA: TGTGCCAGCTCACCATCCCTTTCCCCTGAGCAGTTCTTC
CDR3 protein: CASSPSLSPEQFF

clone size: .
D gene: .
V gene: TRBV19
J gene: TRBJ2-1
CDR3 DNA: TGTGCCAGTAGTATCATCTTTCCGGACAGCCCTCGTGGACAGTTCTTC
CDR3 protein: CASSIIFPDSPRGQFF

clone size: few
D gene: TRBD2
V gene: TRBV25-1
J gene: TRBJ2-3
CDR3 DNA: TGTGCCAGCAGTGAATATGGGACTAGCGGGAGAGGGGCAGATACGCAGTATTTT
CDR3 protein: CASSEYGTSGRGADTQYF

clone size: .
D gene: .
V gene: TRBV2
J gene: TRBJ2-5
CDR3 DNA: TGTGCCAGCAGTGACCCAGGGCGCCCTTTTGACTTC
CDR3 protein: CASSDPGRPFDF

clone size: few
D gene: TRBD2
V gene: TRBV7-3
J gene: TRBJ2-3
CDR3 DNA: TGTGCCAGCAGCTCCCATAGCGGGAGGGTCCCAACAGATACGCAGTATTTT
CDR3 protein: CASSSHSGRVPTDTQYF

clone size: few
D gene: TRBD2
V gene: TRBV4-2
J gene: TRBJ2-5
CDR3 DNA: TGTGCCAGCAGCCTAAAAGCGGGACGGGAGACCCAGTACTTC
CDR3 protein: CASSLKAGRETQYF

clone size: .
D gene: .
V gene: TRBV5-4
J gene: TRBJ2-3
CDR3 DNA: TGTGCCAGCAGCTTGGCCTTTTTCACAGATACGCAGTATTTT
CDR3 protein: CASSLAFFTDTQYF

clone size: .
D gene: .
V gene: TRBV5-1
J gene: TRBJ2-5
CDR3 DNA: TGCGCCAGCAGCGGACGGTCGTACCAAGAGACCCAGTACTTC
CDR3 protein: CASSGRSYQETQYF

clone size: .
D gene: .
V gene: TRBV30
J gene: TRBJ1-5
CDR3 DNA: TGTGCCTGGAGTCAGGCGGCGGGGCCTTGGAATCAGCCCCAGCATTTT
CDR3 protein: CAWSQAAGPWNQPQHF

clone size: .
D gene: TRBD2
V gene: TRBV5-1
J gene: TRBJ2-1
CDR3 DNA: TGCGCCAGCAGCTTGGCCAGGCCTAGCGGGAGTAATGAGCAGTTCTTC
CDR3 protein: CASSLARPSGSNEQFF

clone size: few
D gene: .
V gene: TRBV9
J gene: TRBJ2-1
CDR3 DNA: TGTGCCAGCAGCGTGATCCCGGATGCCTACAATGAGCAGTTCTTC
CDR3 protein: CASSVIPDAYNEQFF

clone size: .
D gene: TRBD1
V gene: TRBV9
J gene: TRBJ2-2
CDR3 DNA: TGTGCCAGCAGCGCCAAAAAGACAGGGCCCTACACCGGGGAGCTGTTTTTT
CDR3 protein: CASSAKKTGPYTGELFF

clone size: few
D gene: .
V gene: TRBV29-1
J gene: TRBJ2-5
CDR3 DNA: TGCAGCGTTGAAGGAGGAACCGGGACTCTCCCAGGGGAGACCCAGTACTTC
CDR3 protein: CSVEGGTGTLPGETQYF

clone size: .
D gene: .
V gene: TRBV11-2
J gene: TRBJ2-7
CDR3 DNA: TGTGCCAGCAGCTTAGCTGGGAGCTCCTACGAGCAGTACTTC
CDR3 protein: CASSLAGSSYEQYF

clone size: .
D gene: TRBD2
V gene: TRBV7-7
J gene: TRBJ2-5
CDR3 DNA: TGTGCCAGCAGCCTCGAGACTAGCGGGAGGCCAAGGGAGACCCAGTACTTC
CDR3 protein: CASSLETSGRPRETQYF

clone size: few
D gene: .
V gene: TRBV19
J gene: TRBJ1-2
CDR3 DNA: TGTGCCAGCAAGACAGTGGGCTATGGCTACACCTTC
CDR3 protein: CASKTVGYGYTF

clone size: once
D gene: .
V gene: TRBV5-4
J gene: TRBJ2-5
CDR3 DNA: TGTGCCAGCAGCTTGGGACTGATACAAGAGACCCAGTACTTC
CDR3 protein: CASSLGLIQETQYF

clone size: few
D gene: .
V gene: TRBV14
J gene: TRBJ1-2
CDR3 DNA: TGTGCCAGCAGCCAAGATCGCAGGGAATATGGCTACACCTTC
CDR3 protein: CASSQDRREYGYTF

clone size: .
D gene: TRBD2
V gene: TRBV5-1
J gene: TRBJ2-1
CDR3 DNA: TGCGCCAGCAGCTTGGAACTAGCGGGATACAATGAGCAGTTCTTC
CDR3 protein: CASSLELAGYNEQFF

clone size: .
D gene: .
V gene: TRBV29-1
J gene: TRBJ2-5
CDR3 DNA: TGCAGCGTTCTACAGGGATCCCAAGAGACCCAGTACTTC
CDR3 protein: CSVLQGSQETQYF

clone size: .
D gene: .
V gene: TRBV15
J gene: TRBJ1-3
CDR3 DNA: TGTGCCACCAGCAGAGATCTCCGGGGAAAGGGGCCTAGCTCTGGAAACACCATATATTTT
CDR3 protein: CATSRDLRGKGPSSGNTIYF

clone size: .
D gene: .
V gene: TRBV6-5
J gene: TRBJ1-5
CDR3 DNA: TGTGCCAGCAGTTGGGACAGCAATCAGCCCCAGCATTTT
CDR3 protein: CASSWDSNQPQHF

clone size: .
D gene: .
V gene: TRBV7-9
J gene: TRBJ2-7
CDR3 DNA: TGTGCCAGCAGCTTTGGGGCTAACTACGAGCAGTACTTC
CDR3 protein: CASSFGANYEQYF

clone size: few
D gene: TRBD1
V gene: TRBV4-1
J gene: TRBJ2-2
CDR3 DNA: TGCGCCAGCAGCCAGGCCCCGGGACAGGCGAACACCGGGGAGCTGTTTTTT
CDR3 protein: CASSQAPGQANTGELFF

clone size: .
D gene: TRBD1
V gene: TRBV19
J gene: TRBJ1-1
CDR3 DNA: TGTGCCGTGCAGGGGGAGAGGAACACTGAAGCTTTCTTT
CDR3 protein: CAVQGERNTEAFF

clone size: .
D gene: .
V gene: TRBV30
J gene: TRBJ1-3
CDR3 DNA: TGTGCCTGGAGTGCCTGGTCGGGAGGAAACACCATATATTTT
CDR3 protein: CAWSAWSGGNTIYF

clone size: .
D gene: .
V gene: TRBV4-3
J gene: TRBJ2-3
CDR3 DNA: TGCGCCAGCAGCCTGCGGGACGGAGACACAGATACGCAGTATTTT
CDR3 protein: CASSLRDGDTDTQYF

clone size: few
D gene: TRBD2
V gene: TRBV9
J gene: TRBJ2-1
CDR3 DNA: TGTGCCAGCAGCGTAGAGGGGACTAGCGCTAATGAGCAGTTCTTC
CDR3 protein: CASSVEGTSANEQFF

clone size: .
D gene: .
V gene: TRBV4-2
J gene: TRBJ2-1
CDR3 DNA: TGTGCCAGCAGCCAAGCGACAGCACGCAATGAGCAGTTCTTC
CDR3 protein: CASSQATARNEQFF

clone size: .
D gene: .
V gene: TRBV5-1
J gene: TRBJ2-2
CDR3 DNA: TGCGCCAGCAGCTTGGAGCCAGACATAAACACCGGGGAGCTGTTTTTT
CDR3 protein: CASSLEPDINTGELFF

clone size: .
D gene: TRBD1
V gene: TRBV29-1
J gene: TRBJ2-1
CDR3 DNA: TGCAGCGCTGCAACGACAGGGAGCTCCTACAATGAGCAGTTCTTC
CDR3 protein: CSAATTGSSYNEQFF